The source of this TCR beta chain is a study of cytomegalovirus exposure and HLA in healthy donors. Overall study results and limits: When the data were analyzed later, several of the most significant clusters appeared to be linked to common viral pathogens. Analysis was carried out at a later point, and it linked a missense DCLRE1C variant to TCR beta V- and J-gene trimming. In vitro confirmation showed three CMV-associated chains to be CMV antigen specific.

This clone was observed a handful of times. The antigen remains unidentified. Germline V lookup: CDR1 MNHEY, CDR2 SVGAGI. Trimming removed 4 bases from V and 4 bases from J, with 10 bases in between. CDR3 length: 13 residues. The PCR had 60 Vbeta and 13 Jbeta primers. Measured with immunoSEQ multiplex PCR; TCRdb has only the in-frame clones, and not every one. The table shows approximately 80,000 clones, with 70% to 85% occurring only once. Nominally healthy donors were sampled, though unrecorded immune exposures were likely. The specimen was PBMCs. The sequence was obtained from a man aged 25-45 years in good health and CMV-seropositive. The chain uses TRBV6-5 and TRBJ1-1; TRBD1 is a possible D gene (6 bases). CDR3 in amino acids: CASSSDSGTEAFF. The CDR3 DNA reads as TGTGCCAGCAGTTCGGACAGCGGCACTGAAGCTTTCTTT.